This T cell receptor beta chain was recovered during a study of blood T cell repertoires in COVID-19. Study background: Acute and convalescent COVID-19 samples came from the United States, Italy and Spain. Nucleic acid was either cDNA or gDNA, and it came from T cells, B-cell-depleted T cells, or PBMCs.

In germline, CDR1 is PRHDT, CDR2 FYEKMQ (reference sequence). V was clipped by 2 bases and J by 2 bases, with 6 bases between them. This CDR3 comprises 13 residues. Authors' processing steps: The authors estimated nucleated cell counts from reference gene primer amplification. Clones were sequenced by immunoSEQ multiplex PCR, and TCRdb holds only the in-frame ones, with some missing. The DNA was the basis for D and trimming; V, J and clone size are from that table. The sample carries tens of thousands of clones, roughly 83% recorded once. The V gene is TRBV13, the J gene TRBJ1-2; maybe TRBD1 (5 bases). Material: peripheral blood. This clonotype originated in a human donor in a cohort sampled during active COVID-19. The CDR3 is CASSLRGNYGYTF. As DNA, the CDR3 is TGTGCCAGCAGCTTAAGGGGAAACTATGGCTACACCTTC.